Listed here are 16 T cell receptor beta chains from one sample, sequenced in a study of T cell repertoires in cytomegalovirus infection. MiXCR, run by TCRdb on the reads, gives a single entry per CDR3 protein. The sample consists of nearly 450,000 distinct CDR3 sequences, approximately 31% of them appearing once. The sample comprised PBMCs. These receptors were collected from a human donor in good health (CMV status not recorded). Some clones in this sample may be carry-over from other donors' samples.

This chain uses TRBV12-3 or TRBV12-4 with TRBJ1-1, with D unresolved. V dropped 5 bases and J dropped 5 bases, with 12 bases sitting between them. This CDR3 has 13 amino acids. This CDR3 is CASSLILGTEAFF. The CDR3 coding sequence is TGTGCCAGCAGTCTCATACTTGGGACTGAAGCTTTCTTT.

This clonotype was detected a few times. This chain connects TRBV4-1 to TRBJ1-3; D perhaps matches TRBD1 (5 bases). V lost 0 bases to trimming and J lost 0 bases, with 12 bases between them. Germline CDR1 reads MGHRA; CDR2 reads YSYEKL. The CDR3 is 17 amino acids. In DNA, the CDR3 is TGCGCCAGCAGCCAAGATGGGGCGGGGTTCTCTGGAAACACCATATATTTT. Protein: CASSQDGAGFSGNTIYF.

This chain uses TRBV13 with TRBJ2-7, with D perhaps matching TRBD1 or TRBD2 (5 bases each). Germline loops: CDR1 PRHDT, CDR2 FYEKMQ (reference sequence). The CDR3 is 17 amino acids. The V end lost 0 bases, the J end lost 7 bases, and 22 bases lay between the germline ends. The CDR3 reads CASSLGLRDPSAGEQYF. The CDR3 DNA follows: TGTGCCAGCAGCTTAGGCCTCCGGGACCCTTCAGCTGGGGAGCAGTACTTC.

This clonotype was observed a handful of times. The chain recombines TRBV5-5 with TRBJ2-7; no firm D call. The germline V and J ends were trimmed by 3 bases and 1 base, with 11 bases remaining between them. The CDR3 runs to 14 residues. Per germline, CDR1 SGHKS and CDR2 YYEKEE (reference sequence). The chain's CDR3 is CASSYRALSYEQYF. DNA of the CDR3: TGTGCCAGCAGCTACCGGGCCCTTTCCTACGAGCAGTACTTC.

About this clonotype: At one boundary the junction diverges from the germline segment, which might be a read error. V and J are TRBV6-2 or TRBV6-3 and TRBJ1-5; D is unresolved. CDR3 length: 12 amino acids. Germline V gives CDR1 MNHEY, CDR2 SVGEGT. The CDR3 sequence: CASSRPNQPKHF. CDR3 DNA: TGTGCCAGCAGTAGGCCCAATCAGCCCAAGCATTTT.

The chain has TRBV7-4 and TRBJ2-3; 7 bases map to TRBD1. With V trimmed by 5 bases and J by 3 bases, 5 bases remained unmatched. Per germline, CDR1 SGHVT and CDR2 SQSDAQ. The CDR3 extends over 14 amino acids. This CDR3 reads CASSLTGWTDTQYF. The CDR3, as DNA: TGTGCCAGCAGCCTGACAGGGTGGACAGATACGCAGTATTTT.

In regard to this clonotype: The final CDR3 position lacks the conserved phenylalanine or tryptophan, pointing to a likely read error. DNA of the CDR3: TGTGCCAGCAGCTCAGGGGGGGGGGCCCCCGAGCAGTACTTA. As protein: CASSSGGGAPEQYL. This chain joins TRBV5-3 and TRBJ2-7, with D tentatively TRBD1 or TRBD2 (7 bases each). TRBV5-3 is assigned to the ORF class and has an uncertain function. CDR3 length: 14 residues.

This clonotype was seen a handful of times. The chain combines TRBV6-5 with TRBJ1-1; 7 bases line up with TRBD1. This CDR3 has 13 amino acids. V lost 5 bases, J lost 7 bases, and 7 bases stayed unmatched. Germline CDR1 is MNHEY and CDR2 is SVGAGI. Written as DNA, the CDR3 is TGTGCCAGCAGTCCCTCACGGACAGGTGAAGCTTTCTTT. Its protein product is CASSPSRTGEAFF.

In its sample, this clonotype was seen a few times. This sequence joins TRBV2 and TRBJ1-3; 7 bases align to TRBD1. CDR1 and CDR2 (germline): SNHLY, FYNNEI. The CDR3 loop spans 13 amino acids. V shed 8 bases, J shed 4 bases, and the junction held 5 bases outside the gene matches. CDR3 DNA sequence: TGTGCCAGCGGAAGACAGGGAGGAAACACCATATATTTT. Protein: CASGRQGGNTIYF.

This clonotype was counted a few times. J is TRBJ2-1 and V is TRBV2, with 10 nucleotides matching TRBD1. Germline V gene data show CDR1 as SNHLY and CDR2 as FYNNEI. This CDR3 has 13 amino acids. V gave up 8 bases and J gave up 7 bases; unmatched junction bases: 5. The CDR3 DNA follows: TGTGCCAGCGGATGGGACAGGGGAAATGAGCAGTTCTTC. Its protein product is CASGWDRGNEQFF.

This chain uses TRBV6-1 with TRBJ1-1, with a weak D call TRBD1 (5 bases). V lost 2 bases and J 4 bases, leaving 14 bases between the germline ends. This CDR3 spans 15 amino acids. The germline gives CDR1 MNHNS, CDR2 SASEGT. The CDR3 region has the DNA TGTGCCAGCAGTGAAAAACAGGTTCGTAGCACTGAAGCTTTCTTT. It yields the protein CASSEKQVRSTEAFF.

This clonotype was observed a few times. The V gene is TRBV7-9, the J gene TRBJ2-3; the match to TRBD2 covers 14 bases. CDR1 and CDR2 from the germline V gene are SEHNR and FQNEAQ (reference sequence). The CDR3 is 17 residues long. The J segment lost 2 bases and the V segment lost 5 bases, leaving 6 bases of the junction unmatched. CDR3 sequence reads: CASSILTSGGATDTQYF. CDR3 bases: TGTGCCAGCAGCATCCTGACTAGCGGGGGGGCCACAGATACGCAGTATTTT.

The sample holds a few counts of this clonotype. J is TRBJ1-1 and V is TRBV4-1, with 7 bases identical to TRBD1. Losses at the gene ends were 8 bases for V and 1 base for J; bases not matched to a gene: 4. Per the germline V gene, CDR1 is MGHRA and CDR2 is YSYEKL. CDR3 length: 13 amino acids. CDR3 region: CASGTVSNTEAFF. CDR3 DNA: TGCGCCAGCGGGACAGTCTCGAACACTGAAGCTTTCTTT.

This clonotype has just a few counts. The chain is built from TRBV7-2 and TRBJ1-1; perhaps TRBD1 as D (6 bases). V was trimmed by 5 bases and J by 7 bases, leaving 17 bases between them. CDR3 size: 14 residues. Germline CDR1 is SGHTA and CDR2 is FQGNSA. CDR3 residues: CASSREDRLSEAFF. The CDR3 nucleotides are TGTGCCAGCAGCCGAGAAGACAGGTTAAGTGAAGCTTTCTTT.

There are a few counts of this clonotype. The chain joins TRBV6-2 or TRBV6-3 to TRBJ1-4; a weak D match, TRBD1 (6 bases). Trimming removed 2 bases from V and 6 bases from J, with 22 bases in between. Germline values: CDR1 MNHEY, CDR2 SVGEGT. CDR3 length equals 18 residues. CDR3 nucleotide sequence: TGTGCCAGCAGTTACGGAACCGGGACCCCGGGACACCATGAAAAACTGTTTTTT. Translated: CASSYGTGTPGHHEKLFF.

On this clonotype: This may stem from a read error, because a much larger clone lies one nucleotide away. The chain carries TRBV6-1 and TRBJ1-2, with a possible D match to TRBD1 (6 bases). Trimming stripped 5 bases from V and 4 bases from J, with 14 bases between. CDR3 length: 14 amino acids. The germline V gene has CDR1 MNHNS and CDR2 SASEGT. This CDR3 is CASSYDGQCYGYTF. DNA for the CDR3: TGTGCCAGCAGTTACGACGGACAGTGCTATGGCTACACCTTC.